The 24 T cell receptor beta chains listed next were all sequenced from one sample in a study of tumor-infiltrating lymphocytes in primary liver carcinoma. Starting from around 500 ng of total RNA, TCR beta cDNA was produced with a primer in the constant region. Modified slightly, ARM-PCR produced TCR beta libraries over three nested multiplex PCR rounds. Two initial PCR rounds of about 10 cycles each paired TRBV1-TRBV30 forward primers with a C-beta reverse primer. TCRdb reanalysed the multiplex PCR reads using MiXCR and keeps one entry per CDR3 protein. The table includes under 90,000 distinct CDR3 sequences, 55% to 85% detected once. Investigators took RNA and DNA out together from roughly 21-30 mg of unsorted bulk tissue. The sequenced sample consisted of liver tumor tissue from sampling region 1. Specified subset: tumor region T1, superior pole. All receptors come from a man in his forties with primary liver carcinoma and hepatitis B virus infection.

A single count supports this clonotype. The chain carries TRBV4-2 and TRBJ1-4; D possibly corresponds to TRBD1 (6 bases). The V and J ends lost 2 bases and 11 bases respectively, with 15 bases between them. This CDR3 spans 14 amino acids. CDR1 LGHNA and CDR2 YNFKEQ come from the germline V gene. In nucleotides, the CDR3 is TGTGCCAGCAGCCAAAGGCCGAGGGGGTCGAAACTGTTTTTT. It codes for CASSQRPRGSKLFF.

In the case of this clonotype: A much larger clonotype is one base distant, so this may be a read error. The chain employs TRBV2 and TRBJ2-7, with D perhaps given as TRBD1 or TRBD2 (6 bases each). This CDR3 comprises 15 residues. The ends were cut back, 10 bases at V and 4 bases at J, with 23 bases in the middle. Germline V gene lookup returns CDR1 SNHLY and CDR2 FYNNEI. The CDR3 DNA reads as TGTGCCAACTTAACGGGGGCCCTGGCAACTTACGAGCAGTACTTC. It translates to CANLTGALATYEQYF. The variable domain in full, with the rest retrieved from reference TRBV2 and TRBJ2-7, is EPEVTQTPSHQVTQMGQEVILRCVPISNHLYFYWYRQILGQKVEFLVSFYNNEISEKSEIFDDQFSVERPDGSNFTLKIRSTKLEDSAMYFCANLTGALATYEQYFGPGTRLTVT.

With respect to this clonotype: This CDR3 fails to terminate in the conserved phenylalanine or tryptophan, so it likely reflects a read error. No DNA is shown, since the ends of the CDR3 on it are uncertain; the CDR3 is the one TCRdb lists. The CDR3 sequence is CASSYSSELTI. V and J are TRBV6-6 and TRBJ1-2. The CDR3 adds up to 11 amino acids, both ends counted. The V gene's germline CDR1 is MNHNY and CDR2 SVGAGI (reference sequence).

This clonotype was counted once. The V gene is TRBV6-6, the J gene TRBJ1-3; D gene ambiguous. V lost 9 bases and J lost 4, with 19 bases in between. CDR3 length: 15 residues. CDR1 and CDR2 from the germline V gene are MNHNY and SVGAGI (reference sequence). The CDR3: CASSIDATTGNTIYF. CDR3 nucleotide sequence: TGTGCCAGTAGTATCGATGCAACCACAGGAAACACCATATATTTT.

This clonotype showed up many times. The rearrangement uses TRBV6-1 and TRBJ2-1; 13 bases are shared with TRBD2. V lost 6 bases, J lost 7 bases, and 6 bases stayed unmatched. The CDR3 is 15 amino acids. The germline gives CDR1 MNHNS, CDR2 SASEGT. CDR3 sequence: CASRLAGGPGNEQFF. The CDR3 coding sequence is TGTGCCAGCAGACTAGCGGGAGGGCCTGGAAATGAGCAGTTCTTC.

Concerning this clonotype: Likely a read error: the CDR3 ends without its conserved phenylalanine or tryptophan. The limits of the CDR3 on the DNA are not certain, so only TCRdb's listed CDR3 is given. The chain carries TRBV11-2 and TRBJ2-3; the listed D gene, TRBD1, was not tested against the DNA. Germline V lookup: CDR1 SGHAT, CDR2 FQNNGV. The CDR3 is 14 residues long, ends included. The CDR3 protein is CASSFDRGTDTQYL.

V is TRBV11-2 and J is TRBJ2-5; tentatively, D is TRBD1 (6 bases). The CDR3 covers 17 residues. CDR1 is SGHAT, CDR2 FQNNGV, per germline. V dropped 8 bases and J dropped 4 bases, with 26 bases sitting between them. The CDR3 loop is CASRLGAAGRIGETQYF. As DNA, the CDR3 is TGTGCCAGCCGTCTGGGGGCGGCAGGGCGTATCGGAGAGACCCAGTACTTC.

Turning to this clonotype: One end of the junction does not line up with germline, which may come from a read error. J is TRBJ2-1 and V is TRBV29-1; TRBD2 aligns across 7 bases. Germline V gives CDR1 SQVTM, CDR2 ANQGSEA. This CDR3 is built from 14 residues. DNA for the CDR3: TGCAGCGTCCTCAAAGCGGGATGGCCAAATGGGCAGTCCTTC. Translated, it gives CSVLKAGWPNGQSF.

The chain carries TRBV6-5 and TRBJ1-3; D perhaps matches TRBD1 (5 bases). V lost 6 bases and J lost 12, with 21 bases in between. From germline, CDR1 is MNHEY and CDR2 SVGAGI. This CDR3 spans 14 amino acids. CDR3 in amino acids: CASRMKGDSYSIYF. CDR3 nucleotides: TGTGCCAGCAGGATGAAAGGGGACTCATACAGCATATATTTT.

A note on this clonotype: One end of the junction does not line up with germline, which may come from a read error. CDR3 in amino acids: CASNEGLPIQETQYF. The CDR3 nucleotides read TGCGCCAGCAATGAAGGACTGCCCATCCAAGAGACTCAGTACTTC. The chain carries TRBV10-2 and TRBJ2-5; D might be TRBD2 (5 bases). This CDR3 has 15 amino acids. Germline V gives CDR1 WSHSY, CDR2 SAAADI.

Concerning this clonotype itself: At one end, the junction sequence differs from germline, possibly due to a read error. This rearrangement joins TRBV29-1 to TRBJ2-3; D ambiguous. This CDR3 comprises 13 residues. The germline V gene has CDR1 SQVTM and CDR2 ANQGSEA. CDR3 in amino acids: CSVNAVGTDAQFF. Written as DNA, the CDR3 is TGCAGCGTCAACGCGGTAGGCACAGATGCACAGTTTTTT.

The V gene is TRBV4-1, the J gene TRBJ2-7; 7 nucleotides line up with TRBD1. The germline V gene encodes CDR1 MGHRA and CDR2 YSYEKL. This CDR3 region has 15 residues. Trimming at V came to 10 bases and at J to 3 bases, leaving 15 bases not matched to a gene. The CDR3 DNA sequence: TGCGCCAACAACTTAGTTCGGGACAGCATCTACGAGCAGTACTTC. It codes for CANNLVRDSIYEQYF.

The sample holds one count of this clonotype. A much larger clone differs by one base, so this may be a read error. The chain's CDR3 is CARSLGGTGLSEQYF. The CDR3 nucleotides read TGCGCCAGGAGCTTGGGCGGGACAGGGCTGAGTGAGCAGTACTTC. This chain links TRBV5-1 with TRBJ2-7, with 9 bases aligning to TRBD1. This CDR3 spans 15 amino acids. Germline values: CDR1 SGHRS, CDR2 YFSETQ.

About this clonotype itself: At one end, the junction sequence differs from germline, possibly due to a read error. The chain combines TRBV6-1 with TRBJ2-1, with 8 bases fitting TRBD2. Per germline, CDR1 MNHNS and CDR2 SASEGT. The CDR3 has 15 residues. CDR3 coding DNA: TGTGCCAGCAGAGAGAAGGCGGGAGGCACGAATGAGAAGCTCTTC. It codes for CASREKAGGTNEKLF.

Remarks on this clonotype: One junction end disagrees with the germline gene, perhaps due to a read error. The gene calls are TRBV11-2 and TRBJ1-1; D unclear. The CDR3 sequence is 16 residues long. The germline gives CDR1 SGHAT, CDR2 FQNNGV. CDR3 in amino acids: CAGNQNWVAALTEAFF. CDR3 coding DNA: TGTGCCGGCAACCAAAACTGGGTAGCGGCACTCACTGAAGCGTTCTTT.

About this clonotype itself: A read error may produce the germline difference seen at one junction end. CDR3 amino acids: CGSSFGQETQYF. CDR3 coding DNA: TGTGGCAGCAGCTTTGGGCAAGAGACCCAATACTTC. The chain combines TRBV6-6 with TRBJ2-5; D remains ambiguous. This CDR3 has 12 residues. Germline V gene lookup returns CDR1 MNHNY and CDR2 SVGAGI (reference sequence).

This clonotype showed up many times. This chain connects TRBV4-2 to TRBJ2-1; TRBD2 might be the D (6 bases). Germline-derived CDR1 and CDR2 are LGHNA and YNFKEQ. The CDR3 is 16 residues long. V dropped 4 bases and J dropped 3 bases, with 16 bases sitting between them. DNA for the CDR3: TGTGCCAGCAGCCTTACCGCCGGGAGCGACTACAATGAGCAGTTCTTC. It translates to CASSLTAGSDYNEQFF.

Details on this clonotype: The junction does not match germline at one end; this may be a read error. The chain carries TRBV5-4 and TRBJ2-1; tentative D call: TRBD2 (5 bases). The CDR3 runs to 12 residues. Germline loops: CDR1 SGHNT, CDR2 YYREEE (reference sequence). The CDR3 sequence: CVSGLGYNEQFF. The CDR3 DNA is TGTGTCAGCGGCTTGGGCTACAATGAGCAGTTCTTC.

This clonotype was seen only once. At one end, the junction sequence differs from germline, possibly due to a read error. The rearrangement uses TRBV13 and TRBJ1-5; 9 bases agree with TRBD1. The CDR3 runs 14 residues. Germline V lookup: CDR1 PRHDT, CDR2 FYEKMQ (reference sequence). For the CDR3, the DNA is TGTGCCAGCAACTTAAGGGACAGGGATCAGCCCCAGCATTTT. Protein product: CASNLRDRDQPQHF.

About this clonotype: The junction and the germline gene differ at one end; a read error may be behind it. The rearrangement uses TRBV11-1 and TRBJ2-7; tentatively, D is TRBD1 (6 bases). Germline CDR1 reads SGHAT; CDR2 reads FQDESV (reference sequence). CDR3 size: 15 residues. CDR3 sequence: CASNFDGQLSYEQYF. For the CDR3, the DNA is TGCGCCAGCAACTTCGACGGACAGCTCTCCTACGAGCAGTACTTC.

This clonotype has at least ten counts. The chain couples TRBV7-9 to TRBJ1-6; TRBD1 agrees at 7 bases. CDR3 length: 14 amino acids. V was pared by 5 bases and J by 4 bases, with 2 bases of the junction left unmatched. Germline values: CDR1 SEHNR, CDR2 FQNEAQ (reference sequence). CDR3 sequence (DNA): TGTGCCAGCAGCCGGGACAGTTATAATTCACCCCTCCACTTT. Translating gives CASSRDSYNSPLHF.

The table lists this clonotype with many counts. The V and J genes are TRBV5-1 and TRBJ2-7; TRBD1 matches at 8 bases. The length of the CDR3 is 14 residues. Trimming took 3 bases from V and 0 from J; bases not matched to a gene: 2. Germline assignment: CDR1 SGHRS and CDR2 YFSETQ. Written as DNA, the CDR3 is TGCGCCAGCAGCTCCAGGGGGCCCTCCTACGAGCAGTACTTC. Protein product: CASSSRGPSYEQYF.

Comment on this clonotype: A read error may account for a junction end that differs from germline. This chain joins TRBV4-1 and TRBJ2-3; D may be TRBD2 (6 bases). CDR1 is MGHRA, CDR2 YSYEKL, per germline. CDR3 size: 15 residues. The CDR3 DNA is TGCGCCGGCAGCCGAGCCGGGGGAACTACAGATACGCGGTATTTT. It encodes CAGSRAGGTTDTRYF.

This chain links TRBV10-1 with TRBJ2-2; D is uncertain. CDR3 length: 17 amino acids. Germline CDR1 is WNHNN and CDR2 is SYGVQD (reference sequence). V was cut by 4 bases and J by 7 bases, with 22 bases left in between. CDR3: CASSAGPRTNHIGELFF. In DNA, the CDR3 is TGCGCCAGCAGTGCCGGGCCCCGAACGAACCACATCGGGGAGCTGTTTTTT.